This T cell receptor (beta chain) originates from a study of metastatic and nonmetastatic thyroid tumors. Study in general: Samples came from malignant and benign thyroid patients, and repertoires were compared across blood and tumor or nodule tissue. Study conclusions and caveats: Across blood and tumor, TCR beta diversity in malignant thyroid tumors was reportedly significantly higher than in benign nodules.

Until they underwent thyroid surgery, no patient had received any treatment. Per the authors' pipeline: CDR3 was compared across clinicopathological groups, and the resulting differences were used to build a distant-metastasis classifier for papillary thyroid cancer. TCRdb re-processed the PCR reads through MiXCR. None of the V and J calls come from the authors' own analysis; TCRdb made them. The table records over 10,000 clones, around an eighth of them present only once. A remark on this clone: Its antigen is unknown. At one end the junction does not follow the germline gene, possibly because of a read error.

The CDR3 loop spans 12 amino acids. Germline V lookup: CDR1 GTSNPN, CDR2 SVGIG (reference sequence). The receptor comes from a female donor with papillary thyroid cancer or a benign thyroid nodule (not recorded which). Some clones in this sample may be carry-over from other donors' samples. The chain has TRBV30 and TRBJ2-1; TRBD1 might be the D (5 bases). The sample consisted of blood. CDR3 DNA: TGCGCCCGGAGTCTGGGGCACAATGAGCAGTTCTTC. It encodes CARSLGHNEQFF.